What follows is one T cell receptor (beta chain) and its context. The sample originates from a study of blood T cell repertoires in COVID-19. Turning to the study itself: Acute and convalescent COVID-19 specimens originated in the United States, Italy and Spain. From T cells, B-cell-depleted T cells, or PBMCs came the material, which was cDNA or gDNA.

The CDR3 totals 24 residues. J gave up 0 bases and V 3 bases, and 29 bases lay outside the gene matches. Germline CDR1 LNHDA, CDR2 SQIVND (reference sequence). As handled by the study authors: Counts of nucleated cells, estimated from reference gene primer amplification, were obtained. Only in-frame clones appear in the TCRdb table, and some are missing; sequencing was by immunoSEQ multiplex PCR. The DNA was the basis for D and trimming; V, J and clone size are from that table. Among 60,000 to 90,000 clones listed, about nine tenths were seen once. The chain has TRBV19 and TRBJ1-5; 7 nucleotides align to TRBD1. The sequence derives from a woman older than 75 with acute or convalescent COVID-19. The sequencing sample was made of peripheral blood. CDR3 protein: CASSISLLTGMPHPKHYSNQPQHF. CDR3 nucleotides: TGTGCCAGTAGTATTTCCCTGTTGACAGGGATGCCCCATCCCAAACATTATAGCAATCAGCCCCAGCATTTT.